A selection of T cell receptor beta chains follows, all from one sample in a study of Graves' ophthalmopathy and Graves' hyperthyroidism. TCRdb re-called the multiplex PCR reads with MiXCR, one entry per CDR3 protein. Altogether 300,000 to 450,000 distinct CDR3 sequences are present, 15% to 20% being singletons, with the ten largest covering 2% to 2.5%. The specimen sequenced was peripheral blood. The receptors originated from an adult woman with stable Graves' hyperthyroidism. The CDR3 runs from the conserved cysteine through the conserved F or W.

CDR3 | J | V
CASSLNRDGGYTF | TRBJ1-2 | TRBV5-6
CRQGGYGYTF | TRBJ1-2 | TRBV20-1
CASSGDRVSNQPQHF | TRBJ1-5 | TRBV2
CSARETENYGYTF | TRBJ1-2 | TRBV20-1
CASSLNQQETQYF | TRBJ2-5 | TRBV7-2
CASSQGNKGVQYF | TRBJ2-7 | TRBV27
CSAREGGNTGELFF | TRBJ2-2 | TRBV20-1
CASSPPRQGGDSPLHF | TRBJ1-6 | TRBV5-5
CARSSPFQVQGTQYF | TRBJ2-5 | TRBV28
CASSGTGIGYTF | TRBJ1-2 | TRBV2
CASSFSRTALNYGYTF | TRBJ1-2 | TRBV6-2/TRBV6-3
CASSLGTGLAAFF | TRBJ1-1 | TRBV7-2
CATSRVAAWGGTEAFF | TRBJ1-1 | TRBV15
CASSLGQGTGELFF | TRBJ2-2 | TRBV18
CASRAFSGNTIYF | TRBJ1-3 | TRBV6-1
CASSGDTGTEADEQYF | TRBJ2-7 | TRBV10-1